Following are 26 T cell receptor beta chains from one sample sequenced in a study of T cell responses to AZD1222 COVID-19 vaccine. Clones were sequenced by immunoSEQ multiplex PCR, and TCRdb holds only the in-frame ones, with some missing. The sample lists about 59,000 clones; 84% were seen once. Specimen: peripheral blood, collected on day 0 of AZD1222 vaccination. The receptor set was obtained from an adult in good health.

This clone occurred a few times. The chain combines TRBV10-3 with TRBJ1-1, with D hard to call. The CDR3 length is 14 residues. CDR1 and CDR2 (germline): ENHRY, SYGVKD. Trimming cost V 2 bases and J 1 base, with 8 bases left between them. The CDR3 nucleotides read TGTGCCATCAGTGAGGGGAGGGCGAACACTGAAGCTTTCTTT. Translation: CAISEGRANTEAFF.

The rearrangement joins TRBV13 to TRBJ1-2, with no clear D. There are 13 residues in the CDR3. V was cut by 2 bases and J by 6 bases, with 10 bases left in between. CDR1 is PRHDT, CDR2 FYEKMQ, per germline (reference sequence). The CDR3 nucleotides are TGTGCCAGCAGCTTACAGGTTTGGAATGGCTACACCTTC. Its translation is CASSLQVWNGYTF.

The table lists this clone with a count of one. The V gene is TRBV6-5, the J gene TRBJ2-1, with a tentative D call TRBD2 (7 bases). V was cut by 6 bases and J by 11 bases, with 14 bases left in between. The CDR3 spans 12 residues. Germline V gives CDR1 MNHEY, CDR2 SVGAGI. CDR3 sequence reads: CASRVGGRKQFF. The CDR3 bases are TGTGCCAGCAGGGTCGGGGGGCGAAAGCAGTTCTTC.

The chain has TRBV7-9 and TRBJ1-1; 9 bases agree with TRBD1. V was clipped by 0 bases and J by 6 bases; unmatched bases: 5. The length of the CDR3 is 15 residues. CDR1 is SEHNR, CDR2 FQNEAQ, per germline (reference sequence). The CDR3, as DNA: TGTGCCAGCAGCTTAGCGCTCGACAGGGGGTCTGAAGCTTTCTTT. The encoded protein is CASSLALDRGSEAFF.

The gene calls are TRBV2 and TRBJ2-1, with D possibly matching TRBD1 (6 bases). From germline, CDR1 is SNHLY and CDR2 FYNNEI. With 6 bases removed from V and 6 bases from J, the gap between germline ends came to 12 bases. The CDR3 extends over 13 amino acids. CDR3 in amino acids: CASRADSVNEQFF. The CDR3 coding sequence is TGTGCCAGCAGGGCGGACAGTGTCAATGAGCAGTTCTTC. The full variable domain, rest sourced from reference TRBV2 and TRBJ2-1, is EPEVTQTPSHQVTQMGQEVILRCVPISNHLYFYWYRQILGQKVEFLVSFYNNEISEKSEIFDDQFSVERPDGSNFTLKIRSTKLEDSAMYFCASRADSVNEQFFGPGTRLTVL.

V gene TRBV3-1 (or the pseudogene TRBV3-2) combines with J gene TRBJ2-7; no clear D. Germline loops: CDR1 LGHDT, CDR2 YNNKEL (reference sequence). The CDR3 has 15 residues. Trimming shortened V by 6 bases and J by 6 bases, and 21 bases separated the two germline ends. The CDR3 region is CASSLTFRVASEQYF. CDR3 DNA sequence: TGTGCCAGCAGTCTAACGTTCCGCGTGGCGTCCGAGCAGTACTTC.

V usage is TRBV18 and J usage is TRBJ1-3, with D hard to call. V shed 4 bases and J shed 0 bases, with 7 bases lying between them. CDR3 size: 14 residues. Germline assignment: CDR1 KGHSH and CDR2 LQKENI. DNA for the CDR3: TGTGCCAGCTCACTGCCTAGCTCTGGAAACACCATATATTTT. This translates into CASSLPSSGNTIYF.

Concerning this clone itself: The junction differs from germline at one of its ends, possibly a read error. The rearrangement joins TRBV7-2 to TRBJ1-3, with 12 bases aligning to TRBD1. This CDR3 is 14 amino acids long. Germline loops: CDR1 SGHTA, CDR2 FQGNSA. The CDR3 nucleotides read TGTGCCAGCGGGGGACAGGGGGCTGGGAACACCATATATTTT. As protein: CASGGQGAGNTIYF.

This chain links TRBV4-2 with TRBJ2-7; TRBD1 agrees at 8 bases. The CDR3 is 18 amino acids. Germline loops: CDR1 LGHNA, CDR2 YNFKEQ. The J segment lost 4 bases and the V segment lost 11 bases, leaving 25 bases of the junction unmatched. The CDR3 sequence is CARPQDDWGTGKPYEQYF. As DNA, the CDR3 is TGTGCCCGCCCCCAAGACGACTGGGGGACAGGCAAACCTTACGAGCAGTACTTC.

This clone was counted a single time. V is TRBV29-1 and J is TRBJ1-4; D may be TRBD1 (5 bases). V lost 4 bases, J lost 3 bases, and 12 bases lay in between. Germline V CDR1 and CDR2: SQVTM, ANQGSEA. The length of the CDR3 is 14 residues. The CDR3 DNA reads TGCAGCGTTGGGCAGGGACCAGCTAATGAAAAACTGTTTTTT. It encodes CSVGQGPANEKLFF.

This chain links TRBV10-3 with TRBJ2-2; possible D gene TRBD2, 6 bases. This CDR3 region has 15 residues. Trimming removed 2 bases at V and 3 bases at J, with 10 bases between. Germline V gene sequence: CDR1 ENHRY, CDR2 SYGVKD. CDR3 DNA sequence: TGTGCCATCAGTGAGACGGGGGAGGACACCGGGGAGCTGTTTTTT. Translation: CAISETGEDTGELFF.

The V and J genes are TRBV7-9 and TRBJ2-7; 7 nucleotides agree with TRBD2. The CDR3 contains 15 residues. The trim removed 5 bases at V and 4 bases at J, leaving 11 bases unmatched. Germline loops: CDR1 SEHNR, CDR2 FQNEAQ (reference sequence). The DNA for the CDR3 is TGTGCCAGCAGCGATACTCGGGGGGTAGGTTACGAGCAGTACTTC. Encoded protein: CASSDTRGVGYEQYF.

The rearrangement links TRBV3-1 (or the pseudogene TRBV3-2) to TRBJ1-3; D is possibly TRBD1 (5 bases). V was trimmed by 4 bases and J by 3 bases, leaving 10 bases between them. This CDR3 comprises 14 residues. In germline, CDR1 is LGHDT, CDR2 YNNKEL (reference sequence). The CDR3 nucleotides read TGTGCCAGCAGCCCCACCAGGGTTGGAAACACCATATATTTT. Its translation: CASSPTRVGNTIYF.

V gene TRBV29-1 combines with J gene TRBJ2-7; possibly TRBD1 for D (6 bases). V was clipped by 1 base and J by 0 bases, with 16 bases between them. The CDR3 consists of 16 residues. Germline V gives CDR1 SQVTM, CDR2 ANQGSEA. CDR3: CSVEGGWQGSSYEQYF. The DNA of the CDR3 is TGCAGCGTTGAAGGGGGATGGCAGGGGTCCTCCTACGAGCAGTACTTC.

The chain employs TRBV6-6 and TRBJ1-6; 7 bases are a match to TRBD1. CDR1 is MNHNY, CDR2 SVGAGI, per germline (reference sequence). This CDR3 region has 15 residues. V was clipped by 5 bases and J by 9 bases; unmatched bases: 10. The CDR3 DNA reads as TGTGCCAGCAGTGGTTCAGACAGGGCAACTTCACCCCTCCACTTT. Amino acids: CASSGSDRATSPLHF.

The CDR3 DNA follows: TGTGCCAGCAGTCGCCTCGCGGGGGCCGGGGAGCTGTTTTTT. It translates to CASSRLAGAGELFF. The chain recombines TRBV6-6 with TRBJ2-2, with 7 bases that match TRBD2. Trimming took 5 bases from V and 6 from J; bases not matched to a gene: 6. This CDR3 is built from 14 residues. Germline V gene data show CDR1 as MNHNY and CDR2 as SVGAGI (reference sequence).

This chain links TRBV7-6 with TRBJ2-1; D is possibly TRBD1 (7 bases). The CDR3 is 15 amino acids. The V end was cut by 1 base, the J end by 4 bases, with 11 bases between. Germline-derived CDR1 and CDR2 are SGHVS and FNYEAQ. In DNA, the CDR3 is TGTGCCAGCAGCTTAGGGGCAGGGGGGTACAATGAGCAGTTCTTC. Protein product: CASSLGAGGYNEQFF.

Only one count was recorded for this clone. V gene TRBV2 combines with J gene TRBJ1-5; D is ambiguous. With 0 bases removed from V and 5 bases from J, the gap between germline ends came to 2 bases. CDR1 is SNHLY, CDR2 FYNNEI, per germline. CDR3 length: 12 residues. CDR3 sequence (DNA): TGTGCCAGCAGTGAAGCTGATCAGCCCCAGCATTTT. As protein: CASSEADQPQHF.

This clone was observed once. The chain has TRBV7-9 and TRBJ1-1; D unresolved. Germline V gives CDR1 SEHNR, CDR2 FQNEAQ (reference sequence). V dropped 7 bases and J dropped 5 bases, with 11 bases sitting between them. This CDR3 has 12 amino acids. In DNA, the CDR3 is TGTGCCAGCAAGAGGGCGAGTACTGAAGCTTTCTTT. Its translation: CASKRASTEAFF.

The gene calls are TRBV5-4 and TRBJ2-2, with TRBD1 matching 9 bases. Germline CDR1 SGHNT, CDR2 YYREEE (reference sequence). The CDR3 runs to 17 residues. V dropped 0 bases and J dropped 4; count of bases not matched to a gene: 7. The CDR3 bases are TGTGCCAGCAGCTTGGGGCTCGGACAGGGGAGCACCGGGGAGCTGTTTTTT. The encoded protein is CASSLGLGQGSTGELFF.

V gene TRBV6-5 combines with J gene TRBJ1-6, with 7 bases identical to TRBD1. V lost 2 bases to trimming and J lost 8 bases; unmatched junction nucleotides: 6. CDR3 length: 15 amino acids. CDR1 is MNHEY, CDR2 SVGAGI, per germline. For the CDR3, the DNA is TGTGCCAGCAGTTACGAGGACAGGACCTATTCACCCCTCCACTTT. Translating it yields CASSYEDRTYSPLHF.

This clone was detected only a few times. The chain's CDR3 is CASSFNRGSTDTQYF. The CDR3 nucleotides read TGTGCCAGCAGTTTCAACAGGGGGTCCACAGATACGCAGTATTTT. The V gene is TRBV7-2, the J gene TRBJ2-3; TRBD1 matches 8 bases. The CDR3 loop spans 15 amino acids. CDR1 and CDR2 from the germline V gene are SGHTA and FQGNSA. After removal of 6 bases from V and 2 bases from J, the junction contained 7 bases not matched to a gene.

The table lists this clone with a few counts. V gene TRBV6-5 combines with J gene TRBJ2-4; possibly TRBD2 for D (6 bases). Trimming removed 8 bases at V and 0 bases at J, with 14 bases between. CDR1 is MNHEY, CDR2 SVGAGI, per germline. The CDR3 has 15 amino acids. The CDR3 region has the DNA TGTGCCAGCGCCCGGGGGTCCCTAGCCAAAAACATTCAGTACTTC. Protein: CASARGSLAKNIQYF.

This rearrangement joins TRBV5-1 to TRBJ1-1; 9 bases line up with TRBD1. The V gene's germline CDR1 is SGHRS and CDR2 YFSETQ. The J segment lost 0 bases and the V segment lost 1 base, leaving 7 bases of the junction unmatched. This CDR3 spans 17 amino acids. This CDR3 reads CASSLLGQGIMNTEAFF. The CDR3 coding sequence is TGCGCCAGCAGCTTGCTGGGACAGGGTATTATGAACACTGAAGCTTTCTTT.

The V gene is TRBV9, the J gene TRBJ1-2; D unclear. The CDR3 is made up of 15 amino acids. Trimming took off 1 base at V and 9 bases at J, with 19 bases between the two ends. Germline V gene lookup returns CDR1 SGDLS and CDR2 YYNGEE. The chain's CDR3 is CASSVRERPPWSYTF. The CDR3 region has the DNA TGTGCCAGCAGCGTACGTGAGCGACCCCCGTGGAGCTACACCTTC.

This chain's CDR3 is CASSYSAASGYTDTQYF. CDR3 DNA sequence: TGTGCCAGCAGTTACTCTGCCGCTAGCGGTTACACAGATACGCAGTATTTT. The chain recombines TRBV6-2 or TRBV6-3 with TRBJ2-3, with 7 bases matching TRBD2. V was clipped by 0 bases and J by 2 bases; unmatched bases: 8. This CDR3 spans 17 amino acids. Per the germline V gene, CDR1 is MNHEY and CDR2 is SVGEGT.